The 16 T cell receptor beta chains below come from one sample, sequenced in a study of immune evolution from preneoplasia to lung adenocarcinoma. Profiled with immunoSEQ multiplex PCR; TCRdb holds only in-frame clones, not every one. The table has tens of thousands of clones, roughly four fifths seen once. Sequenced input: FFPE invasive lung adenocarcinoma tissue. These receptors all come from a person aged 55-75 years with lung adenocarcinoma.

This clone was found a few times. The chain combines TRBV9 with TRBJ2-6; no reliable D call. The length of the CDR3 is 15 residues. CDR1 and CDR2 from the germline V gene are SGDLS and YYNGEE. Trimming left V 2 bases short and J 4 bases short, with 10 bases between. The CDR3 spells CASSVGSWGANVLTF. CDR3 DNA sequence: TGTGCCAGCAGCGTCGGGTCTTGGGGGGCCAACGTCCTGACTTTC.

The genes are TRBV5-1 and TRBJ2-5, with unresolved D. The CDR3 runs to 14 residues. CDR1 and CDR2 (germline): SGHRS, YFSETQ. V lost 5 bases and J lost 2, with 13 bases in between. CDR3 loop: CASRNTGSQETQYF. The CDR3 bases are TGCGCCAGCAGGAACACCGGATCTCAAGAGACCCAGTACTTC.

The V call is TRBV28, the J call TRBJ1-1; TRBD1 matches at 7 bases. The V gene end was trimmed by 7 bases and the J gene end by 1 base; junction bases not matched to a gene: 3. The CDR3 loop spans 13 amino acids. CDR1 is MDHEN and CDR2 is SYDVKM in the germline V gene. CDR3 sequence: CASIRGGNTEAFF. The CDR3 coding sequence is TGTGCCAGCATCAGGGGGGGGAACACTGAAGCTTTCTTT.

The genes are TRBV5-1 and TRBJ2-7; unclear D gene. Trimming stripped 0 bases from V and 2 bases from J, with 15 bases between. Germline V CDR1 and CDR2: SGHRS, YFSETQ. The CDR3 is 16 amino acids. DNA of the CDR3: TGCGCCAGCAGCTTGGCGTTAGGTCAGGAAACCTACGAGCAGTACTTC. Protein sequence: CASSLALGQETYEQYF.

The chain has TRBV29-1 and TRBJ1-2; no definite D call. The ends were cut back, 3 bases at V and 1 base at J, with 3 bases in the middle. The CDR3 loop spans 11 amino acids. Looked up from germline, CDR1 is SQVTM and CDR2 is ANQGSEA. The DNA of the CDR3 is TGCAGCGTTGAGTATAACTATGGCTACACCTTC. Its protein product is CSVEYNYGYTF.

The V gene is TRBV30, the J gene TRBJ2-7; D assignment may be TRBD1 or TRBD2 (5 bases each). V was shortened by 1 base and J by 0 bases, with 10 bases between the two germline ends. CDR1 and CDR2 from the germline V gene are GTSNPN and SVGIG (reference sequence). CDR3 size: 14 residues. CDR3 protein: CAWSGAGSSYEQYF. CDR3 bases: TGTGCCTGGAGTGGGGCAGGGAGCTCCTACGAGCAGTACTTC.

The chain uses TRBV9 and TRBJ2-3; 9 positions agree with TRBD1. V shed 3 bases, J shed 3 bases, and the junction held 5 bases outside the gene matches. Germline values: CDR1 SGDLS, CDR2 YYNGEE. This CDR3 is built from 15 residues. The CDR3 reads CASSARTGATDTQYF. CDR3 nucleotides: TGTGCCAGCAGCGCCCGGACAGGGGCAACAGATACGCAGTATTTT.

V and J are TRBV27 and TRBJ2-2; 10 positions agree with TRBD2. The CDR3 consists of 14 residues. Germline values: CDR1 MNHEY, CDR2 SMNVEV (reference sequence). V shed 7 bases and J 8 bases; nucleotides not matched to a gene: 7. The CDR3 DNA sequence: TGTGCCAGCAAAGCGGGAGGGCCGATTGGGGAGCTGTTTTTT. Its protein is CASKAGGPIGELFF.

The chain carries TRBV7-8 and TRBJ2-6; D remains ambiguous. The V end was cut by 1 base, the J end by 0 bases, with 7 bases between. CDR3 length: 16 amino acids. CDR1 and CDR2 (germline): SGHVS, FQNEAQ. CDR3 coding DNA: TGTGCCAGCAGCTTAGACCAGAGCTCTGGGGCCAACGTCCTGACTTTC. Amino acid sequence: CASSLDQSSGANVLTF.

This clone was found a few times. The chain recombines TRBV5-1 with TRBJ2-3; 8 bases are shared with TRBD1. Trimming removed 2 bases from V and 1 base from J; junction bases left unmatched: 3. The CDR3 is made up of 15 amino acids. Germline CDR1 is SGHRS and CDR2 is YFSETQ. The CDR3 sequence is CASSFGQGRTDTQYF. The DNA of the CDR3 is TGCGCCAGCAGCTTCGGACAGGGCCGCACAGATACGCAGTATTTT.

Notes on this clone: Other DNA sequences from this sample encode an identical CDR3 as well. The CDR3 coding sequence is TGCGCCAGCAGCTTGGAGGGACTAGTCACCGGGGAGCTGTTTTTT. It codes for CASSLEGLVTGELFF. V and J are TRBV5-1 and TRBJ2-2, with 8 bases aligning to TRBD2. This CDR3 region has 15 residues. Germline V gene sequence: CDR1 SGHRS, CDR2 YFSETQ. After removal of 0 bases from V and 4 bases from J, the junction contained 2 bases not matched to a gene.

Here the CDR3 reads CASSFTGGEQFF. The CDR3 DNA follows: TGCGCCAGCAGTTTCACAGGGGGCGAGCAGTTCTTC. This chain uses TRBV10-2 with TRBJ2-1, with 9 nucleotides matching TRBD1. V dropped 5 bases and J dropped 10; count of bases not matched to a gene: 3. The CDR3 has 12 residues. From germline, CDR1 is WSHSY and CDR2 SAAADI.

The chain recombines TRBV19 with TRBJ1-2; TRBD1 matches at 9 bases. Germline CDR1 reads LNHDA; CDR2 reads SQIVND (reference sequence). The ends lost 3 bases at V and 3 bases at J; junction bases unmatched: 11. The CDR3 loop spans 17 amino acids. CDR3 nucleotide sequence: TGTGCCAGTAGTATTAGGGACAGGGTAAGGTTGGACTATGGCTACACCTTC. It codes for CASSIRDRVRLDYGYTF.

This chain uses TRBV4-1 with TRBJ1-2, with TRBD1 as a possible D gene (6 bases). Per germline, CDR1 MGHRA and CDR2 YSYEKL. The CDR3 consists of 15 residues. V was shortened by 4 bases and J by 3 bases, with 15 bases between the two germline ends. The CDR3 is CASSRIFRGDYGYTF. The CDR3 bases are TGCGCCAGCAGCCGGATCTTCAGGGGTGACTATGGCTACACCTTC.

The chain couples TRBV30 to TRBJ1-5; tentative D call: TRBD1 (6 bases). The CDR3 runs 14 residues. Trimming took off 1 base at V and 1 base at J, with 8 bases between the two ends. Germline V gene data show CDR1 as GTSNPN and CDR2 as SVGIG (reference sequence). The CDR3 reads CAWSGGGSNQPQHF. DNA of the CDR3: TGTGCCTGGAGTGGAGGGGGGAGCAATCAGCCCCAGCATTTT.

This clone was seen once. J is TRBJ1-1 and V is TRBV28; D is unresolved. CDR1 and CDR2 from the germline V gene are MDHEN and SYDVKM. The CDR3 is made up of 13 amino acids. V was cut by 3 bases and J by 6 bases, with 11 bases left in between. The CDR3 DNA sequence: TGTGCCAGCAGTTTGAAAATGTCGGCTGAAGCTTTCTTT. It encodes CASSLKMSAEAFF.